A single sample is the source of the 16 T cell receptor beta chains below, sequenced in a study of monozygotic twins with cystic fibrosis. TCRdb's table, derived via immunoSEQ multiplex PCR, lists solely in-frame clones and lacks some. The table shows 29,000 or so clones, with about 82% occurring only once. The specimen sequenced was blood. Receptors were obtained from a girl aged 2-9 years with cystic fibrosis.

V usage is TRBV19 and J usage is TRBJ2-1; D is undetermined. The CDR3 has 13 amino acids. Trimming cost V 3 bases and J 10 bases, with 13 bases left between them. Germline values: CDR1 LNHDA, CDR2 SQIVND (reference sequence). The CDR3 loop is CASSMGSWREQFF. CDR3 nucleotide sequence: TGTGCCAGTAGTATGGGAAGTTGGCGGGAGCAGTTCTTC.

This chain's CDR3 is CATAWPGADGYGYTF. The CDR3 nucleotides are TGTGCCACCGCTTGGCCCGGGGCGGATGGCTATGGCTACACCTTC. The chain joins TRBV15 to TRBJ1-2, with D maybe TRBD1 (5 bases). Germline CDR1 reads LNHNV; CDR2 reads YYDKDF (reference sequence). The CDR3 sequence is 15 residues long. Trimming shortened V by 8 bases and J by 4 bases, and 20 bases separated the two germline ends.

The rearrangement uses TRBV25-1 and TRBJ2-3; the D is unclear. The ends were cut back, 1 base at V and 6 bases at J, with 5 bases in the middle. The germline gives CDR1 MGHDK, CDR2 SYGVNS. The CDR3 contains 12 residues. The CDR3 coding sequence is TGTGCCAGCAGTGAATCTCTCGATACGCAGTATTTT. Protein product: CASSESLDTQYF.

The chain has TRBV5-8 and TRBJ2-3; TRBD2 aligns across 9 bases. CDR1 and CDR2 from the germline V gene are SGHTS and YDEGEE. This CDR3 is built from 17 residues. V gave up 3 bases and J gave up 3 bases; unmatched junction bases: 11. CDR3 residues: CASSSTFSGSGTDTQYF. The CDR3, as DNA: TGTGCCAGCAGCTCGACATTTAGCGGGAGTGGGACAGATACGCAGTATTTT.

The chain is built from TRBV6-4 and TRBJ2-3; 7 positions agree with TRBD2. In germline, CDR1 is MRHNA, CDR2 SNTAGT. This CDR3 has 15 amino acids. The J segment lost 4 bases and the V segment lost 2 bases, leaving 6 bases of the junction unmatched. The CDR3 nucleotides read TGTGCCAGCAGTGACGGGCCGGGAGGTGCAGATACGCAGTATTTT. This codes for CASSDGPGGADTQYF.

This rearrangement joins TRBV5-6 to TRBJ2-1; unclear D gene. This CDR3 has 13 residues. Deletions cut 0 bases from V and 2 bases from J, with 3 bases between. CDR1 SGHDT and CDR2 YYEEEE come from the germline V gene. The CDR3 region is CASSLGTYNEQFF. The CDR3 DNA reads TGTGCCAGCAGCTTGGGTACCTACAATGAGCAGTTCTTC.

The V and J genes are TRBV9 and TRBJ2-3; 7 bases line up with TRBD1. CDR1 SGDLS and CDR2 YYNGEE come from the germline V gene. The length of the CDR3 is 17 residues. V was clipped by 3 bases and J by 2 bases; unmatched bases: 12. Here the CDR3 reads CASSGRTRTGLTDTQYF. The CDR3 DNA reads as TGTGCCAGCAGCGGCCGCACCCGGACAGGACTCACAGATACGCAGTATTTT.

V gene TRBV5-6 combines with J gene TRBJ2-5; D is uncertain. The germline V gene encodes CDR1 SGHDT and CDR2 YYEEEE. This CDR3 comprises 12 residues. Trimming shortened V by 1 base and J by 7 bases, and 8 bases separated the two germline ends. The CDR3 DNA follows: TGTGCCAGCAGCTTGTCCGACGGGACCCAGTACTTC. This translates into CASSLSDGTQYF.

This clone is a singleton in its sample. The rearrangement uses TRBV29-1 and TRBJ1-2; 10 bases are a match to TRBD1. The CDR3 spans 15 residues. Trimming cost V 3 bases and J 3 bases; bases outside gene matches: 7. Germline assignment: CDR1 SQVTM and CDR2 ANQGSEA. The CDR3 bases are TGCAGCGTTGATGGGACAGGGGCTCCCTACTATGGCTACACCTTC. Translation gives CSVDGTGAPYYGYTF.

The chain employs TRBV5-1 and TRBJ1-1; maybe TRBD1 (6 bases). Trimming cost V 4 bases and J 0 bases, with 13 bases left between them. The CDR3 runs to 15 residues. From germline, CDR1 is SGHRS and CDR2 YFSETQ. The CDR3 sequence: CASSRQEIMNTEAFF. As DNA, the CDR3 is TGCGCCAGCAGCCGACAGGAGATAATGAACACTGAAGCTTTCTTT.

J is TRBJ1-5 and V is TRBV6-1; possibly TRBD1 for D (5 bases). Germline V gives CDR1 MNHNS, CDR2 SASEGT. CDR3 size: 16 residues. V shed 0 bases and J shed 2 bases, with 11 bases lying between them. The CDR3 is CASSEASGKGNQPQHF. CDR3 DNA: TGTGCCAGCAGTGAAGCCTCAGGGAAGGGCAATCAGCCCCAGCATTTT.

The genes are TRBV2 and TRBJ2-7; no clear D. The CDR3 consists of 13 residues. Trimming removed 1 base from V and 6 bases from J, with 10 bases in between. Germline V lookup: CDR1 SNHLY, CDR2 FYNNEI. As DNA, the CDR3 is TGTGCCAGCAGTGAAGAGTATGGGCGCGAGCAGTACTTC. Protein: CASSEEYGREQYF.

This chain uses TRBV7-9 with TRBJ1-1; TRBD1 agrees at 11 bases. Trimming took 3 bases from V and 5 from J; bases not matched to a gene: 2. This CDR3 is 14 amino acids long. The germline V gene has CDR1 SEHNR and CDR2 FQNEAQ (reference sequence). The DNA for the CDR3 is TGTGCCAGCAGCTTGGGACAGGGGGAGACTGAAGCTTTCTTT. This gives the protein CASSLGQGETEAFF. Complete variable domain (other parts from reference TRBV7-9 and TRBJ1-1): DTGVSQNPRHKITKRGQNVTFRCDPISEHNRLYWYRQTLGQGPEFLTYFQNEAQLEKSRLLSDRFSAERPKGSFSTLEIQRTEQGDSAMYLCASSLGQGETEAFFGQGTRLTVV.

This clone was seen a few times. This chain joins TRBV4-2 and TRBJ2-2; TRBD2 matches 10 bases. The germline V gene has CDR1 LGHNA and CDR2 YNFKEQ. CDR3 length equals 15 residues. V gave up 1 base and J gave up 8 bases; unmatched junction bases: 4. CDR3: CASSQVSGRTGELFF. The CDR3 bases are TGTGCCAGCAGCCAAGTTAGCGGGAGGACGGGGGAGCTGTTTTTT.

The chain has TRBV21-1 and TRBJ2-7; the table's D call, TRBD1, has no DNA check behind it. TRBV21-1 is flagged as a pseudogene. This CDR3 has 14 residues. CDR3 sequence reads: CASSIAGLTYEQYF. DNA for the CDR3: TGTGCCAGCAGCATCGCAGGGCTCACCTACGAGCAGTACTTC.

The rearrangement links TRBV2 to TRBJ2-4; tentatively, D is TRBD2 (6 bases). V was cut by 6 bases and J by 0 bases, with 18 bases left in between. The germline gives CDR1 SNHLY, CDR2 FYNNEI. The CDR3 runs to 17 residues. The chain's CDR3 is CASREGLATIAKNIQYF. CDR3 coding DNA: TGTGCCAGCAGAGAGGGACTCGCGACCATAGCCAAAAACATTCAGTACTTC.